This T cell receptor (beta chain) was captured in a study of identical twins' blood T cells. Overall study: About six alpha and about 6 beta libraries together yielded about 52 million reads.

The CDR3 has 14 residues. Trimming left V 1 base short and J 2 bases short, with 9 bases between. Germline loops: CDR1 SEHNR, CDR2 FQNEAQ (reference sequence). Overall study findings and caveats: V gene usage reportedly matched far better within twin pairs than unrelated donors. Twin repertoire similarity may partly reflect shared environment.

For this clonotype: Its antigen is as yet unknown.

In TCRdb, the 5' RACE reads were re-called with MiXCR into one record per CDR3 protein. The sample includes hundreds of thousands of distinct CDR3 sequences, about 28% of them seen just once. Sample: PBMCs. This clonotype originated in a woman between 18 and 50 years old in good health. The chain combines TRBV7-9 with TRBJ2-7; D gene ambiguous. DNA for the CDR3: TGTGCCAGCAGCTTAGATACAGTCACCTACGAGCAGTACTTC. It specifies CASSLDTVTYEQYF.